The next 7 T cell receptor beta chains were all read from a single sample in a study of cytomegalovirus exposure and HLA in healthy donors. A multiplex PCR was run with 60 Vbeta primers and 13 Jbeta primers. The repertoire was sequenced with immunoSEQ multiplex PCR; TCRdb's copy has only in-frame clones and lacks some. The sample includes a few hundred thousand clones, more than 80% of them seen just once. What was sequenced was PBMCs. These TCRs come from a man aged 30-40 years in good health and CMV-seronegative.

J is TRBJ1-1 and V is TRBV2; D gene uncertain. The CDR3 is made up of 15 amino acids. CDR1 and CDR2 (germline): SNHLY, FYNNEI. The germline V and J ends were trimmed by 5 bases and 0 bases, with 13 bases remaining between them. As DNA, the CDR3 is TGTGCCAGCAGTTATGGTTACAAATTGAACACTGAAGCTTTCTTT. Translation gives CASSYGYKLNTEAFF.

This chain connects TRBV29-1 to TRBJ1-2; 7 positions match TRBD1. The germline V gene encodes CDR1 SQVTM and CDR2 ANQGSEA. The CDR3 has 12 amino acids. Germline trimming cut 6 bases from V and 4 bases from J; bases unmatched to any gene: 5. The CDR3 sequence is CSVTGVGYGYTF. The CDR3, as DNA: TGCAGCGTAACAGGGGTGGGCTATGGCTACACCTTC.

The rearrangement joins TRBV18 to TRBJ1-5; maybe TRBD1 (5 bases). The CDR3 loop spans 15 amino acids. CDR1 is KGHSH, CDR2 LQKENI, per germline. V was clipped by 3 bases and J by 0 bases, with 9 bases between them. The CDR3 loop reads CASSPGGTSNQPQHF. CDR3 sequence (DNA): TGTGCCAGCTCACCTGGCGGGACTAGCAATCAGCCCCAGCATTTT. The variable domain in full, with the rest retrieved from reference TRBV18 and TRBJ1-5, is NAGVMQNPRHLVRRRGQEARLRCSPMKGHSHVYWYRQLPEEGLKFMVYLQKENIIDESGMPKERFSAEFPKEGPSILRIQQVVRGDSAAYFCASSPGGTSNQPQHFGDGTRLSIL.

This clone has a single count. The CDR3 DNA reads as TGTGCCACCAGCAGATACCAGGGCTACGAGCAGTACTTC. Translation: CATSRYQGYEQYF. The chain employs TRBV15 and TRBJ2-7; D might be TRBD1 (5 bases). The CDR3 extends over 13 amino acids. Germline V gene sequence: CDR1 LNHNV, CDR2 YYDKDF (reference sequence). Between the trimmed V and J ends, which lost 2 bases and 3 bases, there was a span of 8 bases.

The chain carries TRBV5-4 and TRBJ2-5; D might be TRBD1 (6 bases). Germline assignment: CDR1 SGHNT and CDR2 YYREEE (reference sequence). The CDR3 runs 14 residues. Trimming removed 0 bases from V and 5 bases from J, with 11 bases in between. The CDR3 DNA is TGTGCCAGCAGCTTGGTGGGGGCGCCTGAGACCCAGTACTTC. Translation: CASSLVGAPETQYF. Full variable domain (missing parts from reference TRBV5-4 and TRBJ2-5): ETGVTQSPTHLIKTRGQQVTLRCSSQSGHNTVSWYQQALGQGPQFIFQYYREEENGRGNFPPRFSGLQFPNYSSELNVNALELDDSALYLCASSLVGAPETQYFGPGTRLLVL.

This chain joins TRBV7-9 and TRBJ1-6; D is unclear. The CDR3 length is 14 residues. Germline assignment: CDR1 SEHNR and CDR2 FQNEAQ (reference sequence). Trimming removed 5 bases at V and 4 bases at J, with 9 bases between. CDR3 sequence (DNA): TGTGCCAGCAGCCAAGCGGAATATAATTCACCCCTCCACTTT. This encodes CASSQAEYNSPLHF.

This chain connects TRBV28 to TRBJ1-5, with 8 nucleotides matching TRBD1. This CDR3 has 16 amino acids. Germline-derived CDR1 and CDR2 are MDHEN and SYDVKM. V was clipped by 5 bases and J by 4 bases; unmatched bases: 10. The CDR3 coding sequence is TGTGCCAGCAGTCCAAGGACAGGGATGGGGAATCAGCCCCAGCATTTT. This codes for CASSPRTGMGNQPQHF.